This record covers a single T cell receptor beta chain. Antigen specificity is unknown. Peripheral blood, ten milliliters per donor, was collected. For the second PCR, which ran for roughly 6 to 12 cycles, a sample-barcoded 5' primer and a J-beta primer mix were used. The template-switch adaptor, which had 12 random nucleotides, put a tag on each cDNA molecule. TCRdb ran MiXCR on the 5' RACE reads and lists one entry per CDR3 protein. Among some 940,000 distinct CDR3 sequences listed, roughly 28% were seen once. This sample stems from a study of blood T cells in healthy people across ages. General study findings and limits: Age showed a roughly linear inverse relationship with TCR beta diversity per million T cells. Unsorted PBMCs ruled out conclusive naive versus antigen-experienced comparison.

The trim removed 3 bases at V and 5 bases at J, leaving 4 bases unmatched. Looked up from germline, CDR1 is LGHDT and CDR2 is YNNKEL (reference sequence). This CDR3 comprises 14 residues. The same sample was also used in a study of T cells of mothers and their children.

This chain links TRBV3-1 with TRBJ1-1; 9 nucleotides line up with TRBD1. This TCR came from a woman between 40 and 50 years old in good health. What was sequenced was blood. The CDR3 nucleotides are TGTGCCAGCAGCCAGCGGGACAGGGTAACTGAAGCTTTCTTT. Protein product: CASSQRDRVTEAFF. The whole variable domain, filled in from reference TRBV3-1 and TRBJ1-1, reads DTAVSQTPKYLVTQMGNDKSIKCEQNLGHDTMYWYKQDSKKFLKIMFSYNNKELIINETVPNRFSPKSPDKAHLNLHINSLELGDSAVYFCASSQRDRVTEAFFGQGTRLTVV.